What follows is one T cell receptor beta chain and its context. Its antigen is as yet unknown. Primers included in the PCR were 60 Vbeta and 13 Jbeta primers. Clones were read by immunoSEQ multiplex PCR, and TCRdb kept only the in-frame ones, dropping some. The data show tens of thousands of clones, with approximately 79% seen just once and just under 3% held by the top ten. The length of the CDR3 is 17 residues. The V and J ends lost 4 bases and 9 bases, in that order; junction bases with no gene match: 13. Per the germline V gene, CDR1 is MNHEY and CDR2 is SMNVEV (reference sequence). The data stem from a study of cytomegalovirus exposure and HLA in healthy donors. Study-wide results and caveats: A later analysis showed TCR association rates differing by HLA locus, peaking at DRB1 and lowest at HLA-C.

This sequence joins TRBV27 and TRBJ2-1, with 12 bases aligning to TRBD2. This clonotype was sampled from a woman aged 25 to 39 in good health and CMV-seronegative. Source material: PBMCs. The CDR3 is CASSSASGTSGFGEQFF. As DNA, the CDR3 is TGTGCCAGCAGTTCGGCCTCCGGGACTAGCGGGTTTGGTGAGCAGTTCTTC.